This T cell receptor (beta chain) emerged from a study of OX40 agonist ivuxolimab in advanced cancers. Study summary: Partial responses occurred in Three dose-escalation patients, one with hepatocellular carcinoma and two with cutaneous melanoma. Broader study findings: At doses 0.1 to 3.0 mg/kg, CD4+ and CD8+ clones expanded. In CD8+ T cells, expanded clones were on average more numerous than in CD4+.

This table comes from immunoSEQ multiplex PCR, and its TCRdb copy is limited to in-frame clones, with some not included. The sample yields 55,000 to 65,000 clones, 85% seen once. Sampling times: baseline, cycle 4 day 1, cycle 7 day 1. With regard to this clone: No antigen is known for it.

CDR1 is MDHEN, CDR2 SYDVKM, per germline. V dropped 6 bases and J dropped 2 bases, with 38 bases sitting between them. The CDR3 loop spans 22 amino acids. This clonotype originated in an adult with an advanced solid tumor such as melanoma, head and neck, liver or kidney cancer. The J gene is TRBJ2-7, the V gene TRBV28; D could derive from TRBD1 or TRBD2 (5 bases each). Sequencing was performed on CD4+ or CD8+ T cells sorted from blood, taken in a trial of the OX40 agonist ivuxolimab. The CDR3 region is CASRRGQGRRTTVLAPAYEQYF. The CDR3, as DNA: TGTGCCAGCAGGCGCGGTCAGGGACGGAGAACGACGGTCCTAGCACCTGCCTACGAGCAGTACTTC. The full variable domain, completed using reference TRBV28 and TRBJ2-7, is DVKVTQSSRYLVKRTGEKVFLECVQDMDHENMFWYRQDPGLGLRLIYFSYDVKMKEKGDIPEGYSVSREKKERFSLILESASTNQTSMYLCASRRGQGRRTTVLAPAYEQYFGPGTRLTVT.